These T cell receptor beta chains were read from a single sample in a study of CD8 T cells in ankylosing spondylitis. TCRdb recomputed calls from the 5' RACE reads with MiXCR, one row per CDR3 protein. Found here are approximately 300,000 distinct CDR3 sequences, around 21% of them singletons; the top ten hold around 3.2%. The sample consisted of blood, either unsorted or a sorted T cell fraction (not recorded which). The receptors come from a female donor with ankylosing spondylitis or in good health (not recorded which). The CDR3 runs from the conserved cysteine through the conserved F or W. Fields, in order: V gene, clone size, D gene, J gene, CDR3 protein, CDR3 DNA. A D gene is named only where the DNA matches it firmly. The listing skips clone size in some rows; elsewhere it reads once, few, many or a size class.

>TRBV29-1|few|.|TRBJ2-7
CSVGLPNYEQYF
TGCAGCGTTGGACTGCCCAACTACGAGCAGTACTTC
>TRBV4-3|.|TRBD1|TRBJ1-6
CASSGDRASSPLHF
TGCGCCAGCAGCGGGGACAGGGCAAGCTCACCCCTCCACTTT
>TRBV20-1|few|TRBD2|TRBJ2-1
CSASSSGRNYNEQFF
TGCAGTGCTAGTTCCAGCGGGAGGAACTACAATGAGCAGTTCTTC
>TRBV29-1|.|TRBD1|TRBJ1-5
CSAWTGGPDQPQHF
TGCAGCGCCTGGACAGGGGGCCCGGATCAGCCCCAGCATTTT
>TRBV7-2|.|TRBD1|TRBJ2-7
CASSLWDRGLVEQYF
TGTGCCAGCAGCCTGTGGGACAGGGGGTTAGTCGAGCAGTACTTC
>TRBV28|.|.|TRBJ2-1
CASISFQGRDEQFF
TGTGCCAGCATCTCGTTTCAGGGGAGGGATGAGCAGTTCTTC
>TRBV20-1|many|.|TRBJ1-2
CSARVGGSYGYTF
TGCAGTGCTAGGGTAGGGGGATCCTATGGCTACACCTTC
>TRBV7-9|.|.|TRBJ1-1
CASSPQGLLHTEAFF
TGTGCCAGCAGCCCCCAGGGGCTTCTCCACACTGAGGCTTTCTTT
>TRBV14|few|TRBD1|TRBJ1-2
CASSQLTGGYGYTF
TGTGCCAGCAGCCAACTGACAGGGGGCTATGGCTACACCTTC
>TRBV5-1|many|TRBD2|TRBJ2-3
CASSLVGGLAETLTDTQYF
TGCGCCAGCAGCTTGGTTGGGGGACTAGCGGAAACTCTCACAGATACGCAGTATTTT
>TRBV6-2/TRBV6-3|many|.|TRBJ2-7
CASSYGAGSSYEQYF
TGTGCCAGCAGTTACGGAGCCGGCAGCTCCTACGAGCAGTACTTC
>TRBV5-8|few|.|TRBJ1-2
CASSLSAGVYGYTF
TGTGCCAGCAGCTTGTCGGCAGGGGTGTATGGCTACACCTTC
>TRBV7-9|few|.|TRBJ2-3
CASSTGADTQYF
TGTGCCAGCAGCACAGGCGCAGATACGCAGTATTTT
>TRBV7-2|.|TRBD1|TRBJ2-3
CASRTQAGGRADTQYF
TGTGCCAGCCGCACCCAGGCAGGGGGACGGGCAGATACGCAGTATTTT
>TRBV7-9|few|.|TRBJ2-1
CASSIDYSITYNEQFF
TGTGCCAGCAGCATCGACTACTCCATTACCTACAATGAGCAGTTCTTC
>TRBV2|.|TRBD1|TRBJ2-3
CASIRPGTVDTQYF
TGTGCCAGCATCCGGCCAGGGACAGTTGATACGCAGTATTTT
>TRBV6-1|.|.|TRBJ1-2
CASSEAKYGYTF
TGTGCCAGCAGTGAGGCTAAATACGGCTACACCTTC
>TRBV6-6|few|TRBD2|TRBJ2-3
CASSYGSLAGPDTQYF
TGTGCCAGCAGTTACGGTAGCCTAGCGGGACCAGATACGCAGTATTTT
>TRBV29-1|.|.|TRBJ2-1
CSGTRRGAVYNEQFF
TGCAGCGGTACTCGGAGGGGGGCGGTCTACAATGAGCAGTTCTTC
>TRBV15|.|.|TRBJ2-4
CATSRDSGRVAKNIQYF
TGTGCCACCAGCAGAGATTCGGGACGCGTAGCCAAAAACATTCAGTACTTC
>TRBV7-2|.|.|TRBJ2-3
CASSLEANLLRPDTQYF
TGTGCCAGCAGCTTAGAGGCTAATCTATTGAGACCAGATACGCAGTATTTT
>TRBV29-1|many|.|TRBJ2-5
CSVDPRELSETQYF
TGCAGCGTTGACCCCCGGGAGCTTAGCGAGACCCAGTACTTC
>TRBV6-5|.|.|TRBJ2-1
CASRGLQSTNEQFF
TGTGCCAGCAGGGGACTTCAATCTACAAATGAGCAGTTCTTC
>TRBV25-1|.|.|TRBJ2-7
CASSAEFWYEQYF
TGTGCCAGCAGTGCGGAGTTCTGGTACGAGCAGTACTTC
>TRBV29-1|many|TRBD2|TRBJ2-3
CSVEVAGTAVTQYF
TGCAGCGTTGAAGTAGCGGGAACGGCAGTTACGCAGTATTTT
>TRBV18|.|.|TRBJ2-4
CASSPSGTPSIQYF
TGTGCCAGCTCTCCTTCCGGGACCCCCAGCATTCAGTACTTC
>TRBV14|few|TRBD1|TRBJ1-1
CASSQDPRGRAFF
TGTGCCAGCAGCCAAGATCCCAGGGGGCGAGCTTTCTTT
>TRBV12-3/TRBV12-4|many|TRBD2|TRBJ2-2
CAGGLAGGGELFF
TGTGCCGGTGGACTAGCGGGAGGCGGGGAGCTGTTTTTT
>TRBV20-1|few|TRBD2|TRBJ2-3
CSARSASGNSDTQYF
TGCAGTGCTAGGTCCGCTAGCGGGAATTCAGATACGCAGTATTTT
>TRBV5-1|many|.|TRBJ2-1
CASSWGDSRNEQFF
TGCGCCAGCAGCTGGGGGGACTCACGAAATGAGCAGTTCTTC
>TRBV6-1|few|TRBD2|TRBJ2-1
CASKRELGYNEQFF
TGTGCCAGCAAGCGGGAGTTGGGTTACAATGAGCAGTTCTTC
>TRBV6-5|.|.|TRBJ2-3
CASSYGYLSTDTQYF
TGTGCCAGCAGTTACGGCTACCTCAGCACAGATACGCAGTATTTT
>TRBV20-1|.|TRBD2|TRBJ2-1
CSARVAGSSYNEQFF
TGCAGTGCTAGGGTAGCGGGAAGCTCCTACAATGAGCAGTTCTTC
>TRBV5-1|.|.|TRBJ2-6
CASSLEGGGTGANVLTF
TGCGCCAGCAGCTTGGAAGGGGGGGGTACTGGGGCCAACGTCCTGACTTTC
>TRBV4-1|.|TRBD2|TRBJ2-1
CASSHGGTSVYNEQFF
TGCGCCAGCAGCCATGGCGGGACTAGCGTATACAATGAGCAGTTCTTC
>TRBV29-1|.|.|TRBJ1-2
CSVAGPRDGYTF
TGCAGCGTCGCAGGGCCCAGGGATGGCTACACCTTC
>TRBV4-3|few|.|TRBJ2-7
CASSPGPFYYEQYF
TGCGCCAGCAGCCCCGGCCCTTTCTACTACGAGCAGTACTTC